A single sample gave rise to the 27 T cell receptor beta chains below, sequenced in a study of cytomegalovirus exposure and HLA in healthy donors. Primers for the PCR totalled 60 Vbeta and 13 Jbeta. Sequencing was performed with immunoSEQ multiplex PCR; in TCRdb, only in-frame clones are kept and a portion is missing. The sample holds 100,000 to 150,000 clones, approximately 78% seen once. Sequencing was done on a sample of PBMCs. The source of these receptors is a woman aged 25 to 39 in good health and CMV-seronegative.

The V and J genes are TRBV6-6 and TRBJ2-7; 12 bases map to TRBD2. CDR1 MNHNY and CDR2 SVGAGI come from the germline V gene (reference sequence). CDR3 length: 16 residues. Unmatched junction bases numbered 11, after V lost 5 bases and J lost 6 bases. Written as DNA, the CDR3 is TGTGCCAGCAGTCCCCACCCGGCTAGCGGGAGGGGCGAGCAGTACTTC. Protein sequence: CASSPHPASGRGEQYF.

This clone was counted only a few times. The chain carries TRBV30 and TRBJ1-5; 8 nucleotides align to TRBD1. Looked up from germline, CDR1 is GTSNPN and CDR2 is SVGIG (reference sequence). The CDR3 runs to 13 residues. After removal of 2 bases from V and 5 bases from J, the junction contained 2 bases not matched to a gene. The CDR3: CAWSTQGDQPQHF. The CDR3 DNA sequence: TGTGCCTGGAGTACACAGGGGGATCAGCCCCAGCATTTT.

In its sample, this clone was seen a few times. The rearrangement uses TRBV11-3 and TRBJ2-1, with no clear D. The V gene's germline CDR1 is SGHNT and CDR2 YENEEA. V lost 1 base and J lost 8, with 12 bases in between. The CDR3 sequence is 14 residues long. The CDR3 sequence is CASSLVVGPYEQFF. The CDR3 DNA reads TGTGCCAGCAGCTTAGTAGTCGGTCCCTATGAGCAGTTCTTC.

This chain links TRBV12-1 with TRBJ1-1. TRBV12-1 counts as a pseudogene. The CDR3 covers 18 residues. CDR3 nucleotide sequence: TGTGCCAGCAGCTATAAGGGGACTGGAGGTGGGCCGAACACTGAAGCTTTCTTT. Translated: CASSYKGTGGGPNTEAFF.

This chain links TRBV7-3 with TRBJ2-5, with 9 positions matching TRBD2. Germline values: CDR1 SGHTA, CDR2 FQGTGA. The trim removed 3 bases at V and 4 bases at J, leaving 12 bases unmatched. The CDR3 is 17 amino acids. Written as DNA, the CDR3 is TGTGCCAGCAGCTTGGGCGAGCGCGGGAGGGGGAGAGAGACCCAGTACTTC. Translated: CASSLGERGRGRETQYF.

The rearrangement links TRBV30 to TRBJ1-1; no clear D gene. Germline V gene data show CDR1 as GTSNPN and CDR2 as SVGIG (reference sequence). V lost 6 bases and J lost 3, with 11 bases in between. This CDR3 has 12 residues. This CDR3 is CACPGGDTEAFF. The CDR3 nucleotides are TGTGCCTGTCCCGGCGGGGACACTGAAGCTTTCTTT.

The chain combines TRBV2 with TRBJ2-7, with 9 nucleotides matching TRBD1. V was pared by 5 bases and J by 5 bases, with 13 bases of the junction left unmatched. The germline V gene encodes CDR1 SNHLY and CDR2 FYNNEI. The CDR3 runs 16 residues. The CDR3 protein is CASSPPGQGLKNEQYF. The CDR3 DNA follows: TGTGCCAGCAGTCCCCCCGGACAGGGGCTTAAGAACGAGCAGTACTTC.

This clone came up a few times. This sequence joins TRBV7-9 and TRBJ2-7, with 7 bases that match TRBD1. V lost 6 bases, J lost 3 bases, and 11 bases stayed unmatched. CDR1 and CDR2 from the germline V gene are SEHNR and FQNEAQ (reference sequence). This CDR3 comprises 15 residues. The CDR3 sequence: CASSQGVGGHYEQYF. The CDR3 region has the DNA TGTGCCAGCAGTCAGGGGGTAGGGGGACACTACGAGCAGTACTTC.

This clone appeared once. This rearrangement joins TRBV5-4 to TRBJ1-2; TRBD1 might be the D (6 bases). Germline CDR1 is SGHNT and CDR2 is YYREEE (reference sequence). CDR3 length: 14 residues. V was shortened by 5 bases and J by 5 bases, with 16 bases between the two germline ends. The CDR3 coding sequence is TGTGCCAGCAGAGACGGGGGGGCCGAATATGGCTACACCTTC. Its protein is CASRDGGAEYGYTF.

On this clone: At one boundary the junction diverges from the germline segment, which might be a read error. The chain combines TRBV7-9 with TRBJ1-1; possibly TRBD1 for D (5 bases). This CDR3 region has 15 residues. Germline V gene sequence: CDR1 SEHNR, CDR2 FQNEAQ (reference sequence). The CDR3 reads CSSSPRDSRNTEAFF. For the CDR3, the DNA is TGTTCCAGCAGCCCCCGGGACTCCCGGAACACTGAAGCTTTCTTT. Complete variable domain (other parts from reference TRBV7-9 and TRBJ1-1): DTGVSQNPRHKITKRGQNVTFRCDPISEHNRLYWYRQTLGQGPEFLTYFQNEAQLEKSRLLSDRFSAERPKGSFSTLEIQRTEQGDSAMYLCSSSPRDSRNTEAFFGQGTRLTVV.

The chain joins TRBV29-1 to TRBJ2-7; 10 bases align to TRBD1. Germline V gene lookup returns CDR1 SQVTM and CDR2 ANQGSEA. Unmatched junction bases numbered 10, after V lost 7 bases and J lost 1 base. This CDR3 spans 15 amino acids. CDR3 nucleotides: TGCAGCGCCGACGTGGGACAGGGGTTTTCCTACGAGCAGTACTTC. Residues: CSADVGQGFSYEQYF.

The genes are TRBV30 and TRBJ2-7; weak D call: TRBD1 (6 bases). The germline V and J ends were trimmed by 1 base and 0 bases, with 10 bases remaining between them. CDR1 GTSNPN and CDR2 SVGIG come from the germline V gene (reference sequence). The CDR3 consists of 14 residues. As DNA, the CDR3 is TGTGCCTGGAGTGGACAGGATAGCTCCTACGAGCAGTACTTC. Translating gives CAWSGQDSSYEQYF. The full variable domain, in which reference TRBV30 and TRBJ2-7 provide the parts outside the CDR3, is SQTIHQWPATLVQPVGSPLSLECTVEGTSNPNLYWYRQAAGRGLQLLFYSVGIGQISSEVPQNLSASRPQDRQFILSSKKLLLSDSGFYLCAWSGQDSSYEQYFGPGTRLTVT.

This chain joins TRBV5-4 and TRBJ2-2; D is possibly TRBD2 (6 bases). Deletions cut 0 bases from V and 6 bases from J, with 15 bases between. The CDR3 covers 16 residues. Germline lookup yields CDR1 SGHNT and CDR2 YYREEE (reference sequence). The CDR3 DNA reads TGTGCCAGCAGCTTGGCGCAGGGAGGTTGGCCCGGGGAGCTGTTTTTT. Its protein is CASSLAQGGWPGELFF.

The chain employs TRBV4-1 and TRBJ2-2; TRBD1 might be the D (5 bases). V was cut by 5 bases and J by 2 bases, with 18 bases left in between. The CDR3 spans 17 residues. The germline CDR1 and CDR2 sequences are MGHRA and YSYEKL. CDR3 sequence (DNA): TGCGCCAGCAGCGAAGTCCCATCTTGGACAAACACCGGGGAGCTGTTTTTT. Its translation: CASSEVPSWTNTGELFF.

The count of this clone is one. CDR3 coding DNA: TGTGCCAGCAGGTTTATGGGAGATGGAAGGGTGCAGTTCTTC. As protein: CASRFMGDGRVQFF. V and J are TRBV11-3 and TRBJ2-1; D may be TRBD2 (5 bases). The CDR3 length is 14 residues. Germline-derived CDR1 and CDR2 are SGHNT and YENEEA. Trimming took off 6 bases at V and 12 bases at J, with 21 bases between the two ends.

The genes are TRBV27 and TRBJ1-5, with D uncertain. This CDR3 contains 12 residues. Per the germline V gene, CDR1 is MNHEY and CDR2 is SMNVEV (reference sequence). V lost 6 bases and J lost 9, with 12 bases in between. The CDR3 loop is CASRQSRGPQHF. CDR3 nucleotides: TGTGCCAGCAGACAAAGTCGAGGGCCCCAGCATTTT.

This sequence joins TRBV7-2 and TRBJ2-1, with a possible D match to TRBD2 (6 bases). Deletions cut 4 bases from V and 4 bases from J, with 8 bases between. Germline loops: CDR1 SGHTA, CDR2 FQGNSA. CDR3 size: 13 residues. The CDR3 is CASSSGSYNEQFF. The CDR3 DNA reads as TGTGCCAGCAGCTCCGGGAGTTACAATGAGCAGTTCTTC.

The CDR3 DNA sequence: TGTGCCAGCAGCCAGACCGGGGAGACCCAGTACTTC. This encodes CASSQTGETQYF. The chain has TRBV4-2 and TRBJ2-5; D gene ambiguous. The CDR3 has 12 amino acids. The germline V and J ends were trimmed by 3 bases and 5 bases, with 7 bases remaining between them. Germline CDR1 is LGHNA and CDR2 is YNFKEQ.

The chain joins TRBV14 to TRBJ2-1; D is perhaps TRBD2 (6 bases). Germline-derived CDR1 and CDR2 are SGHDN and FVKESK. The CDR3 has 13 residues. V was pared by 1 base and J by 12 bases, with 13 bases between. For the CDR3, the DNA is TGTGCCAGCAGCCAAGGGATCGGGAGAGGGCAGTTCTTC. This translates into CASSQGIGRGQFF.

The genes are TRBV9 and TRBJ1-4, with 9 bases matching TRBD1. Germline assignment: CDR1 SGDLS and CDR2 YYNGEE. V was pared by 1 base and J by 5 bases, with 3 bases of the junction left unmatched. The CDR3 consists of 15 residues. CDR3 nucleotide sequence: TGTGCCAGCAGCGTAACCGGGACAGGGAATGAAAAACTGTTTTTT. Protein sequence: CASSVTGTGNEKLFF.

The V call is TRBV30, the J call TRBJ1-1, with 7 positions matching TRBD1. The trim removed 2 bases at V and 4 bases at J, leaving 1 base unmatched. This CDR3 is built from 12 residues. The germline V gene has CDR1 GTSNPN and CDR2 SVGIG (reference sequence). The CDR3 spells CAWSRDSTEAFF. CDR3 coding DNA: TGTGCCTGGAGTCGGGACAGCACTGAAGCTTTCTTT.

This sequence joins TRBV18 and TRBJ2-3; TRBD2 agrees at 9 bases. This CDR3 spans 16 amino acids. V was pared by 1 base and J by 4 bases, with 6 bases of the junction left unmatched. The germline V gene has CDR1 KGHSH and CDR2 LQKENI. The CDR3 is CASSPQAAGGPDTQYF. CDR3 nucleotides: TGTGCCAGCTCACCACAGGCCGCGGGGGGGCCAGATACGCAGTATTTT.

CDR3 loop: CASSATEGSPLHF. The CDR3 DNA reads as TGTGCCAGCAGCGCTACAGAGGGATCACCCCTCCACTTT. The genes are TRBV13 and TRBJ1-6; D is unresolved. CDR1 PRHDT and CDR2 FYEKMQ come from the germline V gene (reference sequence). The CDR3 length is 13 residues. V shed 5 bases and J shed 10 bases, with 12 bases lying between them.

J is TRBJ1-1 and V is TRBV29-1; D uncertain. V dropped 4 bases and J dropped 2 bases, with 5 bases sitting between them. This CDR3 contains 11 residues. Germline CDR1 and CDR2: SQVTM and ANQGSEA. The CDR3: CSVGANTEAFF. In DNA form, the CDR3 reads TGCAGCGTTGGGGCCAACACTGAAGCTTTCTTT.

The chain combines TRBV5-1 with TRBJ2-3; 10 nucleotides match TRBD1. Germline V gives CDR1 SGHRS, CDR2 YFSETQ. The CDR3 consists of 15 residues. With V trimmed by 2 bases and J by 3 bases, 3 bases remained unmatched. The CDR3 DNA reads TGCGCCAGCAGCTTCCGGGACAGGGGTACAGATACGCAGTATTTT. Its protein is CASSFRDRGTDTQYF.

The V and J genes are TRBV6-5 and TRBJ2-7; D remains ambiguous. From germline, CDR1 is MNHEY and CDR2 SVGAGI. Trimming shortened V by 5 bases and J by 3 bases, and 5 bases separated the two germline ends. The CDR3 contains 11 residues. The chain's CDR3 is CASSVLYEQYF. The CDR3 region has the DNA TGTGCCAGCAGTGTCCTCTACGAGCAGTACTTC.

This sequence joins TRBV7-8 and TRBJ2-7, with 8 bases fitting TRBD1. V lost 4 bases, J lost 4 bases, and 6 bases stayed unmatched. The CDR3 has 14 residues. The germline V gene encodes CDR1 SGHVS and CDR2 FQNEAQ. CDR3 sequence: CASSYWQGAYEQYF. The CDR3 bases are TGTGCCAGCAGCTACTGGCAGGGGGCATACGAGCAGTACTTC. The variable domain in full, completed from reference TRBV7-8 and TRBJ2-7, reads GAGVSQSPRYKVAKRGQDVALRCDPISGHVSLFWYQQALGQGPEFLTYFQNEAQLDKSGLPSDRFFAERPEGSVSTLKIQRTQQEDSAVYLCASSYWQGAYEQYFGPGTRLTVT.